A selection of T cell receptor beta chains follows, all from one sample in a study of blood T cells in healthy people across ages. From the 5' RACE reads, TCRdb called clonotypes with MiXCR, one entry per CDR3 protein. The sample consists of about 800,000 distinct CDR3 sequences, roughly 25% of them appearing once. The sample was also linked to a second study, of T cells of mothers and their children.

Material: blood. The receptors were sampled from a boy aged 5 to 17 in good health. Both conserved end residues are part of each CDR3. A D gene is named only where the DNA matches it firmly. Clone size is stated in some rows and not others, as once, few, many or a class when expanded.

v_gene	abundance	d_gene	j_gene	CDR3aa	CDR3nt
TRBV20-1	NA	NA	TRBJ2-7	CSTIGQRNEQYF	TGCAGTACTATCGGACAGCGCAACGAGCAGTACTTC
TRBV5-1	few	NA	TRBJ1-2	CASSLDIPGSYGYTF	TGCGCCAGCAGCTTAGACATTCCTGGTAGTTATGGCTACACCTTC
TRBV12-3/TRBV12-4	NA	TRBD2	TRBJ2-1	CASSPGLADLYNEQFF	TGTGCCAGCAGCCCGGGACTAGCGGACCTTTACAATGAGCAGTTCTTC
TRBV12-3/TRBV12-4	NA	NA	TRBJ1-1	CATTLGYTEAFF	TGTGCCACCACATTGGGGTACACTGAAGCTTTCTTT
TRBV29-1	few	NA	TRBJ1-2	CSVGGPGQDPSNYGYTF	TGCAGCGTTGGGGGCCCTGGGCAGGACCCGTCCAACTATGGCTACACCTTC
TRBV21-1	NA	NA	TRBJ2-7	CASSKARDSTPNYEQYF	TGTGCCAGCAGCAAAGCGAGGGACTCCACCCCAAACTACGAGCAGTACTTC
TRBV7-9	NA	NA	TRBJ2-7	CSSSASHGDEQYF	TGTTCCAGCAGCGCAAGTCACGGCGACGAGCAGTACTTC
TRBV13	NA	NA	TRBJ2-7	CASSSTGTLHYEQYF	TGTGCCAGCAGCTCCACCGGGACCCTCCACTACGAGCAGTACTTC
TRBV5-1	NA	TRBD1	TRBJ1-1	CASSRQRQGNTEAFF	TGCGCCAGCAGCCGCCAAAGACAGGGGAACACTGAAGCTTTCTTT
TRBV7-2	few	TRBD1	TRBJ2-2	CASIPPRTGGTGELFF	TGTGCCAGCATACCCCCGAGGACAGGGGGCACCGGGGAGCTGTTTTTT
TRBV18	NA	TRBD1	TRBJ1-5	CASSPAPDRARPQHF	TGTGCCAGCTCACCGGCCCCCGACAGGGCGCGGCCCCAGCATTTT
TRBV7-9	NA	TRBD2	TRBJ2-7	CASSTTAGALAGDVYEQYF	TGTGCCAGCAGCACAACAGCGGGCGCTCTAGCGGGAGATGTCTACGAGCAGTACTTC
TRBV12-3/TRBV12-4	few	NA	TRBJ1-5	CASSFSGLGNQPQHF	TGTGCCAGCAGTTTCTCAGGGCTCGGCAATCAGCCCCAGCATTTT
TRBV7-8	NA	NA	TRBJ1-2	CASSQAGWNYGYTF	TGTGCCAGCAGCCAGGCGGGGTGGAACTATGGCTACACCTTC
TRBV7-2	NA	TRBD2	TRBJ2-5	CASSLGGGATETQYF	TGTGCCAGCAGCTTGGGCGGGGGGGCGACAGAGACCCAGTACTTC
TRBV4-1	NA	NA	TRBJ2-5	CASSQVDGSGETQYF	TGCGCCAGCAGCCAAGTCGACGGGAGCGGGGAGACCCAGTACTTC
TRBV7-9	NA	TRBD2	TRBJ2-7	CASSLGGRAFEQYF	TGTGCCAGCAGCTTAGGTGGGAGGGCCTTCGAGCAGTACTTC
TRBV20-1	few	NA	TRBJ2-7	CSAREALSYEQYF	TGCAGTGCTAGAGAGGCCCTCTCCTACGAGCAGTACTTC
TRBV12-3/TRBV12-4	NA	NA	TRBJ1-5	CASSLEWSNQPQHF	TGTGCCAGCAGTTTAGAGTGGAGCAATCAGCCCCAGCATTTT
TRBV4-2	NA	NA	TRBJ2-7	CASSPTRGREVYEQYF	TGTGCCAGCAGCCCCACTAGAGGTCGTGAGGTCTACGAGCAGTACTTC
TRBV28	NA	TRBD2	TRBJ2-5	CASSFSSGGVATQYF	TGTGCCAGCAGTTTCTCTAGCGGGGGGGTAGCGACCCAGTACTTC
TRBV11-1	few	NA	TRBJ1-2	CASSLGAEEYYGYTF	TGTGCCAGCAGCTTAGGGGCAGAAGAATACTATGGCTACACCTTC
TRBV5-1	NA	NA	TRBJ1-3	CASGPDEGTRSGNTIYF	TGCGCCAGCGGCCCCGACGAGGGGACCCGCTCTGGAAACACCATATATTTT
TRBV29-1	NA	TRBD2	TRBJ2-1	CSVGLASYEQFF	TGCAGCGTGGGACTAGCCTCTTATGAGCAGTTCTTC
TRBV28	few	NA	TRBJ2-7	CASRAPGGALSYEQYF	TGTGCCAGCAGGGCCCCAGGGGGGGCCCTCTCCTACGAGCAGTACTTC
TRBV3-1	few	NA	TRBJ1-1	CARASGRNTEAFF	TGTGCCAGGGCGTCAGGGAGGAACACTGAAGCTTTCTTT
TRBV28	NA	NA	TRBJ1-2	CASSLILGTPNYGYTF	TGTGCCAGCAGTTTAATCCTCGGGACACCGAACTATGGCTACACCTTC
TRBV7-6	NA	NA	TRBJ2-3	CASSRAGASSPDTQYF	TGTGCCAGCAGCCGAGCCGGGGCCAGTTCCCCAGATACGCAGTATTTT
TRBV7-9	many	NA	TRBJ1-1	CASSLAGVDTEAFF	TGCGCCAGCAGCTTGGCAGGGGTCGACACTGAAGCTTTCTTT
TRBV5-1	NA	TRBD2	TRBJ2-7	CASSSRGLAGVGSYEQYF	TGCGCCAGCAGCTCCCGGGGCCTAGCGGGAGTAGGTAGTTACGAGCAGTACTTC
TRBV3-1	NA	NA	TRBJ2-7	CASSQEGAGHLSPQYF	TGTGCCAGCAGCCAAGAAGGCGCAGGCCACCTTTCGCCGCAGTACTTC
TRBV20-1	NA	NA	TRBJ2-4	CSARGTDSINIQYF	TGCAGTGCGCGCGGGACAGACTCAATAAACATTCAGTACTTC
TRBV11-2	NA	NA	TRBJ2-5	CASSLDGTPQETQYF	TGTGCCAGCAGCTTAGACGGTACTCCTCAGGAGACCCAGTACTTC
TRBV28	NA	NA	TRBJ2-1	CASSLLGSHSYNEQFF	TGTGCCAGCAGTTTATTGGGCAGTCACTCCTACAATGAGCAGTTCTTC
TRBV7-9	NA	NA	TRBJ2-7	CASSLGLGSRNEQYF	TGTGCCAGCAGCTTAGGCCTGGGTTCTAGGAACGAGCAGTACTTC
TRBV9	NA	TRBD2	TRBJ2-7	CASSVVGGGDEQYF	TGTGCCAGCAGCGTAGTAGGCGGGGGTGATGAGCAGTACTTC
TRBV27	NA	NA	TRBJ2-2	CASSLYPGAGELFF	TGTGCCAGCAGTCTCTACCCAGGGGCCGGGGAGCTGTTTTTT
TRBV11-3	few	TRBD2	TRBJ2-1	CASSLGIYFSGGALDEQFF	TGTGCCAGCAGCTTAGGTATCTACTTCAGCGGGGGGGCCTTAGATGAGCAGTTCTTC
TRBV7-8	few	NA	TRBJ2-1	CASSITDYSGVNEQFF	TGTGCCAGCAGCATTACCGACTATAGCGGCGTAAATGAGCAGTTCTTC
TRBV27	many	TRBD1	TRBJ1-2	CASSFGTAYGYTF	TGTGCCAGCAGTTTTGGGACAGCGTATGGCTACACCTTC
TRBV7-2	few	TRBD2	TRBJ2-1	CASSLSGTSGYEQFF	TGTGCCAGCAGCCTATCCGGGACTAGCGGTTATGAGCAGTTCTTC
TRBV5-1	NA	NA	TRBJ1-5	CASSLGPGRIQPQHF	TGCGCCAGCAGCTTGGGACCAGGCCGCATTCAGCCCCAGCATTTT
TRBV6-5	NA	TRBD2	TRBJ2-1	CASSSLLAGGSNEQFF	TGTGCCAGCAGTTCCCTACTAGCGGGGGGTAGCAATGAGCAGTTCTTC
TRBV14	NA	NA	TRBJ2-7	CASSTRDFGAYEQYF	TGTGCCAGCAGCACCCGGGACTTTGGGGCCTACGAGCAGTACTTC
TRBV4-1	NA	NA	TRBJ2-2	CASSQDYPSDPWGFGDTGELFF	TGCGCCAGCAGCCAAGATTACCCTAGCGACCCGTGGGGTTTCGGTGACACCGGGGAGCTGTTTTTT
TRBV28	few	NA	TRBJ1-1	CASIDLDGNTEAFF	TGTGCCAGCATTGACCTGGATGGGAACACTGAAGCTTTCTTT
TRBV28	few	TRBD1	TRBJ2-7	CASSKQGSRDEQYF	TGTGCCAGCAGTAAACAGGGGTCCAGAGACGAGCAGTACTTC
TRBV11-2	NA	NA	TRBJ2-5	CASSLWGGLQVWTQDVVAQYF	TGTGCCAGCAGCTTGTGGGGGGGCCTTCAAGTTTGGACCCAAGATGTAGTGGCCCAGTACTTC